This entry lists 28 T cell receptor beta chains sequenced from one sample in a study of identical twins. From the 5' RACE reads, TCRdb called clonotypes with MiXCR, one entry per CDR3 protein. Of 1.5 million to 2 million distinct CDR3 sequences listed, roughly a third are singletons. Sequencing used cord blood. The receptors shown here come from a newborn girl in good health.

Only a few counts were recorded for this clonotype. CDR3 amino acids: CASSLRWGLRGYTF. In DNA, the CDR3 is TGTGCCAGCAGCTTAAGGTGGGGGCTAAGAGGCTACACCTTC. J is TRBJ1-2 and V is TRBV13; a weak D match, TRBD1 (6 bases). Looked up from germline, CDR1 is PRHDT and CDR2 is FYEKMQ (reference sequence). V was cut by 2 bases and J by 8 bases, with 15 bases left in between. The CDR3 is 14 amino acids.

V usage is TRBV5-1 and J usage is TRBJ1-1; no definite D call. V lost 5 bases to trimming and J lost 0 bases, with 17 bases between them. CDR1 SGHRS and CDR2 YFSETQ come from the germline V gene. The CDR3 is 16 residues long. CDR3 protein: CASSLTRAFMNTEAFF. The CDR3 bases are TGCGCCAGCAGTTTGACAAGAGCGTTCATGAACACTGAAGCTTTCTTT.

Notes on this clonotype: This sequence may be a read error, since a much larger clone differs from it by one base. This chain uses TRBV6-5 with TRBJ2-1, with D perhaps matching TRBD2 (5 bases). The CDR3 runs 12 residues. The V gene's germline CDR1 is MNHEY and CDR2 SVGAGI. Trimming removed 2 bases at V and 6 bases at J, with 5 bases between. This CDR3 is CASSYAGNEQFF. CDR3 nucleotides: TGTGCCAGCAGTTACGCGGGCAATGAGCAGTTCTTC.

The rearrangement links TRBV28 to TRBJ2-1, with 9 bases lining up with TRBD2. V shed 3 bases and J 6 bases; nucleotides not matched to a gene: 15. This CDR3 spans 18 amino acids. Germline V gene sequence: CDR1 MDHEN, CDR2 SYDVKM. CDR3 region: CASSFSPGSGRLFNEQFF. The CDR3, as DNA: TGTGCCAGCAGTTTTAGTCCGGGTAGCGGGAGACTGTTCAATGAGCAGTTCTTC. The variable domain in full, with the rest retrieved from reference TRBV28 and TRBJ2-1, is DVKVTQSSRYLVKRTGEKVFLECVQDMDHENMFWYRQDPGLGLRLIYFSYDVKMKEKGDIPEGYSVSREKKERFSLILESASTNQTSMYLCASSFSPGSGRLFNEQFFGPGTRLTVL.

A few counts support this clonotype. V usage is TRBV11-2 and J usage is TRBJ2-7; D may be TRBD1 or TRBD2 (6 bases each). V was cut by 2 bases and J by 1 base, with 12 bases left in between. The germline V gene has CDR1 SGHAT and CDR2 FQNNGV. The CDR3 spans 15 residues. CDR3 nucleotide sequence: TGTGCCAGCAGCTTAAGGGGGGACTTTTCCTACGAGCAGTACTTC. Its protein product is CASSLRGDFSYEQYF.

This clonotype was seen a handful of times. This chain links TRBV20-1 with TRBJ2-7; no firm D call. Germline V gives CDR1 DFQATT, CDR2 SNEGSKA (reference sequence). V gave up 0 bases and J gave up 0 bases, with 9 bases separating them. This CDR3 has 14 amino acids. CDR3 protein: CSARESSVSYEQYF. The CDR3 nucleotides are TGCAGTGCTAGAGAAAGCTCGGTCTCCTACGAGCAGTACTTC.

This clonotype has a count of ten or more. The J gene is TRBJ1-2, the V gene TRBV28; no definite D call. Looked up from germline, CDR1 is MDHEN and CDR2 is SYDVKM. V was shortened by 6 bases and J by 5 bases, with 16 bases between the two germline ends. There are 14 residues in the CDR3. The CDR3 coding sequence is TGTGCCAGCAGCCCACCATCGGACTCATATGGCTACACCTTC. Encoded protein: CASSPPSDSYGYTF.

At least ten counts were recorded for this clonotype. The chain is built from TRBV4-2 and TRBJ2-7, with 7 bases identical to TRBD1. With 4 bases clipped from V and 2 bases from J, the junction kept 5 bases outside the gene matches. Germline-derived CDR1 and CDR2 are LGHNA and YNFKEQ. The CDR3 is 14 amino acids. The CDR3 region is CASSLDRVAYEQYF. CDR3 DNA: TGTGCCAGCAGCCTAGACAGGGTCGCCTACGAGCAGTACTTC.

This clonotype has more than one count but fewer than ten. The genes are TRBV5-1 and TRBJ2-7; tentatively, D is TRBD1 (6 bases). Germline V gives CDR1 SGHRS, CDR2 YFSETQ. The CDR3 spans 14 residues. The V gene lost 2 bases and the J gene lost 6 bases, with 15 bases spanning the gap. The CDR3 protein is CASSLGQHLAEQYF. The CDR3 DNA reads TGCGCCAGCAGCTTAGGACAGCATTTGGCCGAGCAGTACTTC.

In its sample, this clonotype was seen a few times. The CDR3, as DNA: TGCAGTGCTAGCAACCCTCGGACCAAACTTAGGCAGCCCCAGCATTTT. Its translation is CSASNPRTKLRQPQHF. This chain joins TRBV20-1 and TRBJ1-5, with no clear D. The CDR3 is 16 amino acids. Germline V gene data show CDR1 as DFQATT and CDR2 as SNEGSKA (reference sequence). The V end lost 3 bases, the J end lost 7 bases, and 22 bases lay between the germline ends.

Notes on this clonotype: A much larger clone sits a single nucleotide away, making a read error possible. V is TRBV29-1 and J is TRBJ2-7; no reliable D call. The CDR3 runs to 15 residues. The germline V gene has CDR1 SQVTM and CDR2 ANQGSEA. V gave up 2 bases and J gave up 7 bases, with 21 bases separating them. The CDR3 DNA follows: TGCAGCGTTGAAATGACCTCCCTCATTTACAATGAGCAGTACTTC. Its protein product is CSVEMTSLIYNEQYF.

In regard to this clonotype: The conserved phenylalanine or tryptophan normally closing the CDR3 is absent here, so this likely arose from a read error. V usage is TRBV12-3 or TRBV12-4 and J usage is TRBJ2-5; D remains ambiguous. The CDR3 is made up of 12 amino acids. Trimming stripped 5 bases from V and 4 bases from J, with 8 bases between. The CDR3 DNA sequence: TGTGCCAGCAGTCCCCATCTAGAGACCCAGTACCTC. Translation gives CASSPHLETQYL.

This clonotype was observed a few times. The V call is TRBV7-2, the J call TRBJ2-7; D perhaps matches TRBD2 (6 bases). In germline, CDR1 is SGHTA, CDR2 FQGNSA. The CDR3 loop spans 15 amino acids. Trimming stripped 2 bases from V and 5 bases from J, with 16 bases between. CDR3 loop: CASSLTAGKVHEQYF. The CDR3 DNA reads TGTGCCAGCAGCTTAACGGCGGGAAAGGTCCACGAGCAGTACTTC.

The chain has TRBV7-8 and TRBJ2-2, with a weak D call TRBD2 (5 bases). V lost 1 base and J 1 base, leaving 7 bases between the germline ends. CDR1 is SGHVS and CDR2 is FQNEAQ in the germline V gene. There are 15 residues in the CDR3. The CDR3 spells CASSLGRGNTGELFF. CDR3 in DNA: TGTGCCAGCAGCTTAGGACGGGGGAACACCGGGGAGCTGTTTTTT.

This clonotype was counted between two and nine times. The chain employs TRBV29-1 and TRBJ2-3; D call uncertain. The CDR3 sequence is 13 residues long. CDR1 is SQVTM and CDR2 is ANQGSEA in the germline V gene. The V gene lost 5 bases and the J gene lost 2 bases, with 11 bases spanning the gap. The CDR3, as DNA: TGCAGCGTTCCCAGTGCGCCCACAGATACGCAGTATTTT. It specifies CSVPSAPTDTQYF.

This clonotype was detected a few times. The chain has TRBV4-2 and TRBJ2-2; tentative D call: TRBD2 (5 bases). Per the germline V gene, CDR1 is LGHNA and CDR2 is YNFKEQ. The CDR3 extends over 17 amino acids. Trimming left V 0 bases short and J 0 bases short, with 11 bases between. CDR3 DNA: TGTGCCAGCAGCCAAGATAGGAGGACTGCGAACACCGGGGAGCTGTTTTTT. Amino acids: CASSQDRRTANTGELFF.

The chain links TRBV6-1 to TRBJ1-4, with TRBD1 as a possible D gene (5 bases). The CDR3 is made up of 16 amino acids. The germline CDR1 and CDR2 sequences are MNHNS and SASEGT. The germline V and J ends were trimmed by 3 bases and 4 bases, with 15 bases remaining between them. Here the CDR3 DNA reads TGTGCCAGCAGTGATCCCCGGGGGAGCAGTAATGAAAAACTGTTTTTT. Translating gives CASSDPRGSSNEKLFF.

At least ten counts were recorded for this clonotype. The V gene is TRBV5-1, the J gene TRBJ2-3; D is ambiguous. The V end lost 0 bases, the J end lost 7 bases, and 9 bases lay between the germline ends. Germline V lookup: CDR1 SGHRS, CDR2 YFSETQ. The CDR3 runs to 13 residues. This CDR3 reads CASSLGLSHTQYF. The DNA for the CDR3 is TGCGCCAGCAGCTTGGGACTCTCTCATACGCAGTATTTT.

In DNA, the CDR3 is TGTGCCAGCAGTTACTCGACACTAGCGAGCCCCTACGAGCAGTACTTC. Its translation is CASSYSTLASPYEQYF. The chain couples TRBV6-8 to TRBJ2-7, with 7 positions matching TRBD2. The CDR3 sequence is 16 residues long. V lost 0 bases, J lost 2 bases, and 7 bases stayed unmatched. Per the germline V gene, CDR1 is MNHGY and CDR2 is SAAAGT.

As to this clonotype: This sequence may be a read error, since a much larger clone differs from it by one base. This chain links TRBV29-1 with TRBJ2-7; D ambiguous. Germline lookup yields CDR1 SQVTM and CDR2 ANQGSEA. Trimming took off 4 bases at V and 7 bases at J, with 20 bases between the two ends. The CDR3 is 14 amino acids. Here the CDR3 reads CSVVLVALHNEQYF. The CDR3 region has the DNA TGCAGCGTTGTATTGGTGGCCCTACACAATGAGCAGTACTTC.

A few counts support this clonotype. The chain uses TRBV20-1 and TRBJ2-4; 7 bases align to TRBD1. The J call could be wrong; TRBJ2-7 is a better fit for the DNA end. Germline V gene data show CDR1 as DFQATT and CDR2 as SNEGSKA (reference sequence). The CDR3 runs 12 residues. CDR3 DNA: TGCAGTGCGCTACTACAGGGGTACGAGCAGTACTTC. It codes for CSALLQGYEQYF.

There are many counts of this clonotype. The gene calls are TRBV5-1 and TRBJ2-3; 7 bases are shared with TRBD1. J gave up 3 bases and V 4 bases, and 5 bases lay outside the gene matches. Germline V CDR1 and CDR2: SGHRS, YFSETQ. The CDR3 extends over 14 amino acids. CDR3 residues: CASSPGQATDTQYF. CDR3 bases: TGCGCCAGCAGCCCCGGACAGGCAACAGATACGCAGTATTTT.

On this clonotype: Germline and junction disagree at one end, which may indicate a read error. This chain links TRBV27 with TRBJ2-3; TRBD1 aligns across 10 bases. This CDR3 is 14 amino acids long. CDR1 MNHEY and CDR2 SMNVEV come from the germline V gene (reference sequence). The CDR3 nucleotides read TGTGCCCGCAGTTTAGGGACAGGGGCAGATACGCAGTATTTT. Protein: CARSLGTGADTQYF.

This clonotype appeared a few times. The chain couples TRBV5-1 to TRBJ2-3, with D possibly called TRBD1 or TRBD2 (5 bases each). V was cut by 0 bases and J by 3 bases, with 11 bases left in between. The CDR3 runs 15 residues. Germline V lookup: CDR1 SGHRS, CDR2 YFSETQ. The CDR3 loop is CASSLAVGVTDTQYF. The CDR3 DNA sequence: TGCGCCAGCAGCTTGGCCGTGGGGGTTACAGATACGCAGTATTTT.

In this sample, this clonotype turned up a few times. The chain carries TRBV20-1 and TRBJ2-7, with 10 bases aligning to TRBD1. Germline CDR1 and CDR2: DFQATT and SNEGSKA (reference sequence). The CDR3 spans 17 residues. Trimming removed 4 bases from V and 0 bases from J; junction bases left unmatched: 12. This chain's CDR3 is CSATSAGGTGVSYEQYF. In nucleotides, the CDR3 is TGCAGTGCTACCTCCGCCGGAGGGACAGGGGTCTCCTACGAGCAGTACTTC.

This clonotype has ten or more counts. CDR3 bases: TGCAGCGTTGATAGGACGTACAATGAGCAGTTCTTC. Translated, it gives CSVDRTYNEQFF. The chain recombines TRBV29-1 with TRBJ2-1; D is undetermined. The CDR3 extends over 12 amino acids. CDR1 and CDR2 from the germline V gene are SQVTM and ANQGSEA. V gave up 3 bases and J gave up 4 bases, with 7 bases separating them.

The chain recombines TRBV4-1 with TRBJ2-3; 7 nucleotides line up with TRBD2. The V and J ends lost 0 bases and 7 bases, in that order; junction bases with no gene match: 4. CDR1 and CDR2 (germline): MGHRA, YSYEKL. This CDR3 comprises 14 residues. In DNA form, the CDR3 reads TGCGCCAGCAGCCAAGAGTGGGGGGGTTATACGCAGTATTTT. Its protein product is CASSQEWGGYTQYF.

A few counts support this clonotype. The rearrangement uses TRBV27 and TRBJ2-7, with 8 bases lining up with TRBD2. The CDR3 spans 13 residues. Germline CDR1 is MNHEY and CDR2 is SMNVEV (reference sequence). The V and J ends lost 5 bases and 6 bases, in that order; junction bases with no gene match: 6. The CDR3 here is CASSLSGGREQYF. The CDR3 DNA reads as TGTGCCAGCAGTCTAAGCGGGGGTCGCGAGCAGTACTTC.